This TCR beta chain is drawn from a study of blood T cell repertoires in COVID-19. Study-level information: Sample material is recorded as cDNA or gDNA derived from T cells, B-cell-depleted T cells, or PBMCs.

V trimming: 2 bases; J trimming: 0 bases; junction bases outside the gene matches: 5. Germline lookup yields CDR1 SGDLS and CDR2 YYNGEE. The CDR3 totals 16 residues. Libraries were prepared by immunoSEQ multiplex PCR; TCRdb keeps only in-frame clonotypes and omits some of them. The sample has 20,000 to 25,000 clones; 80% are singletons. Input material: peripheral blood. The V gene is TRBV9, the J gene TRBJ2-3, with TRBD2 identical over 8 bases. The receptor's source is a man aged 60-69 years with active COVID-19. Written as DNA, the CDR3 is TGTGCCAGCAGCGTGGGGACTAGTCCTAGCACAGATACGCAGTATTTT. This sequence encodes CASSVGTSPSTDTQYF. The full variable domain, completed using reference TRBV9 and TRBJ2-3, is DSGVTQTPKHLITATGQRVTLRCSPRSGDLSVYWYQQSLDQGLQFLIQYYNGEERAKGNILERFSAQQFPDLHSELNLSSLELGDSALYFCASSVGTSPSTDTQYFGPGTRLTVL.